One and the same sample provided the 19 T cell receptor beta chains below, sequenced in a study of molecular identifiers for immune sequencing clone quantification (dated by TCRdb to 2016 to 2019). The receptor library was made with PCR. Sequencing relied on a NextSeq 500. Through fastp at Q25 and MiXCR, TCRdb rebuilt clones from the public reads, retaining in-frame beta chains. Under each unique CDR3 protein, matching rows form one entry showing the most common genes and DNA. This sample lists about 500,000 distinct CDR3 sequences; around 23% were detected once. The ten most abundant clones make up 0.76% of the sample. Sequencing was done on a sample of naive CD8+ T cells from blood, with Jurkat cell RNA spiked in. What the cell subset or site label conveys for this sample: FACS-sorted CD8+CD4-CCR7+CD45RA+ naive T cells. The source of these receptors is a human donor in good health. Some libraries in this study had Jurkat cell RNA spiked in.

This clonotype was seen more than once but under ten times. This chain connects TRBV5-6 to TRBJ1-3; TRBD1 agrees at 7 bases. There are 15 residues in the CDR3. Germline CDR1 is SGHDT and CDR2 is YYEEEE. Losses at the gene ends were 4 bases for V and 2 bases for J; bases not matched to a gene: 6. CDR3 sequence reads: CASSLTGSTGNTIYF. The CDR3 nucleotides are TGTGCCAGCAGCCTGACAGGGTCAACTGGAAACACCATATATTTT.

The chain carries TRBV13 and TRBJ2-6; 8 nucleotides line up with TRBD1. The CDR3 is 21 residues long. CDR1 and CDR2 (germline): PRHDT, FYEKMQ (reference sequence). Trimming at V came to 0 bases and at J to 3 bases, leaving 16 bases not matched to a gene. CDR3 sequence reads: CASSLGPDRVSISGGANVLTF. CDR3 bases: TGTGCCAGCAGCTTAGGCCCGGACAGGGTTTCTATTAGCGGTGGGGCCAACGTCCTGACTTTC.

There are many counts of this clonotype. This chain uses TRBV20-1 with TRBJ1-2; the D is unclear. This CDR3 is 13 amino acids long. The V gene lost 1 base and the J gene lost 4 bases, with 10 bases spanning the gap. The germline V gene encodes CDR1 DFQATT and CDR2 SNEGSKA (reference sequence). The CDR3 DNA sequence: TGCAGTGCTAGAGTACCCGTAAGCTATGGCTACACCTTC. Translated: CSARVPVSYGYTF.

As for this clonotype: A much more abundant neighbour one base away suggests this may be a read error. This chain uses TRBV18 with TRBJ2-5; 10 nucleotides match TRBD1. The germline V gene encodes CDR1 KGHSH and CDR2 LQKENI. This CDR3 is 14 amino acids long. V shed 6 bases and J 7 bases; nucleotides not matched to a gene: 8. CDR3 protein: CASSLTGGEGTQYF. The CDR3 DNA sequence: TGTGCCAGCTCTCTGACAGGGGGCGAAGGGACCCAGTACTTC.

This clonotype was seen many times. V usage is TRBV28 and J usage is TRBJ1-6; D perhaps matches TRBD1 (5 bases). Germline V gene sequence: CDR1 MDHEN, CDR2 SYDVKM. The CDR3 runs 15 residues. With 3 bases removed from V and 4 bases from J, the gap between germline ends came to 10 bases. The CDR3 loop reads CASSFGATYNSPLHF. The CDR3 region has the DNA TGTGCCAGCAGTTTCGGGGCCACTTATAATTCACCCCTCCACTTT.

This clonotype was counted between two and nine times. This chain's CDR3 is CASSLKVSSSGPQYF. The CDR3 DNA reads TGTGCCAGCAGTTTAAAAGTCAGTTCCTCCGGGCCCCAGTACTTC. This sequence joins TRBV27 and TRBJ2-5, with D unresolved. Germline-derived CDR1 and CDR2 are MNHEY and SMNVEV (reference sequence). Trimming cost V 2 bases and J 9 bases, with 19 bases left between them. CDR3 length: 15 amino acids.

This clonotype occurred many times. The chain employs TRBV29-1 and TRBJ1-1; D might be TRBD1 (5 bases). V dropped 0 bases and J dropped 0 bases, with 11 bases sitting between them. The CDR3 length is 15 residues. Germline values: CDR1 SQVTM, CDR2 ANQGSEA. The CDR3: CSVEDTVGLNTEAFF. The DNA of the CDR3 is TGCAGCGTTGAAGATACCGTGGGGCTGAACACTGAAGCTTTCTTT.

This clonotype has ten or more counts. The chain is built from TRBV6-5 and TRBJ1-5; 10 bases are a match to TRBD1. The CDR3 runs 15 residues. CDR1 and CDR2 from the germline V gene are MNHEY and SVGAGI. Trimming removed 6 bases from V and 6 bases from J; junction bases left unmatched: 8. The CDR3 DNA follows: TGTGCCAGCAGCCCCGGGACAGGGGACTTTCAGCCCCAGCATTTT. Its translation: CASSPGTGDFQPQHF.

There are many counts of this clonotype. The chain uses TRBV20-1 and TRBJ2-3, with 7 bases fitting TRBD2. The CDR3 consists of 15 residues. Trimming at V came to 4 bases and at J to 1 base, leaving 8 bases not matched to a gene. Germline lookup yields CDR1 DFQATT and CDR2 SNEGSKA (reference sequence). CDR3 DNA: TGCAGTGCTATGGGGCTAGCGGAACGCACAGATACGCAGTATTTT. Protein sequence: CSAMGLAERTDTQYF.

The rearrangement links TRBV10-1 to TRBJ2-1; perhaps TRBD2 as D (6 bases). V was pared by 3 bases and J by 1 base, with 10 bases between. CDR3 length: 15 amino acids. CDR1 and CDR2 from the germline V gene are WNHNN and SYGVQD (reference sequence). This CDR3 is CASSDAGLSYNEQFF. The CDR3, as DNA: TGCGCCAGCAGTGATGCGGGGTTATCCTACAATGAGCAGTTCTTC.

This clonotype has a count of ten or more. The chain combines TRBV7-9 with TRBJ1-1; possibly TRBD1 for D (6 bases). This CDR3 has 15 residues. Germline values: CDR1 SEHNR, CDR2 FQNEAQ (reference sequence). V was clipped by 5 bases and J by 4 bases, with 17 bases between them. The CDR3 region has the DNA TGTGCCAGCAGCCCCCAAGGGGGGGCTGGCACTGAAGCTTTCTTT. It yields the protein CASSPQGGAGTEAFF.

The sample holds a few counts of this clonotype. The chain links TRBV7-9 to TRBJ1-4, with D maybe TRBD1 (5 bases). Per germline, CDR1 SEHNR and CDR2 FQNEAQ (reference sequence). The CDR3 is 13 residues long. V was pared by 5 bases and J by 5 bases, with 9 bases between. As DNA, the CDR3 is TGTGCCAGCAGCACCGGACAAAATGAAAAACTGTTTTTT. Its translation is CASSTGQNEKLFF.

This clonotype has a handful of counts. J is TRBJ2-5 and V is TRBV28; 7 positions agree with TRBD1. Trimming removed 7 bases from V and 0 bases from J; junction bases left unmatched: 5. This CDR3 has 14 amino acids. Germline-derived CDR1 and CDR2 are MDHEN and SYDVKM. The CDR3 DNA reads as TGTGCCAGCAACGGGGACAGTTACCAAGAGACCCAGTACTTC. This translates into CASNGDSYQETQYF. Full variable domain (remainder filled in from reference TRBV28 and TRBJ2-5): DVKVTQSSRYLVKRTGEKVFLECVQDMDHENMFWYRQDPGLGLRLIYFSYDVKMKEKGDIPEGYSVSREKKERFSLILESASTNQTSMYLCASNGDSYQETQYFGPGTRLLVL.

This clonotype has a handful of counts. The chain joins TRBV4-3 to TRBJ2-2; tentatively, D is TRBD1 (5 bases). Trimming pared 0 bases from V and 5 bases from J, leaving 19 bases between. Germline loops: CDR1 LGHNA, CDR2 YSLEER. This CDR3 spans 18 amino acids. The DNA of the CDR3 is TGCGCCAGCAGCCAAGATCTCGGACAATTAGTCCTGACCGGGGAGCTGTTTTTT. Its protein product is CASSQDLGQLVLTGELFF.

This clonotype was counted a few times. Here the CDR3 DNA reads TGCAGTGCTAAGTATGTAGGCGGACCGTACCAAGAGACCCAGTACTTC. Amino acids: CSAKYVGGPYQETQYF. The V and J genes are TRBV20-1 and TRBJ2-5; D remains unclear. V was shortened by 4 bases and J by 0 bases, with 18 bases between the two germline ends. CDR3 length equals 16 residues. Germline V gene data show CDR1 as DFQATT and CDR2 as SNEGSKA (reference sequence).

CDR3: CASSLFSSGRLNTGELFF. In DNA form, the CDR3 reads TGTGCCAGCAGCTTGTTCTCTAGCGGGAGACTGAACACCGGGGAGCTGTTTTTT. The chain links TRBV5-6 to TRBJ2-2; 10 bases agree with TRBD2. CDR1 SGHDT and CDR2 YYEEEE come from the germline V gene. The CDR3 covers 18 residues. V trimming: 1 base; J trimming: 1 base; junction bases outside the gene matches: 7. The whole variable domain, filled in from reference TRBV5-6 and TRBJ2-2, reads DAGVTQSPTHLIKTRGQQVTLRCSPKSGHDTVSWYQQALGQGPQFIFQYYEEEERQRGNFPDRFSGHQFPNYSSELNVNALLLGDSALYLCASSLFSSGRLNTGELFFGEGSRLTVL.

The rearrangement links TRBV25-1 to TRBJ1-1, with 7 positions matching TRBD1. Germline CDR1 MGHDK, CDR2 SYGVNS. Trimming at V came to 8 bases and at J to 1 base, leaving 7 bases not matched to a gene. The CDR3 has 14 amino acids. The CDR3 reads CASGAGGSNTEAFF. CDR3 in DNA: TGTGCCAGCGGGGCAGGGGGATCGAACACTGAAGCTTTCTTT.

In the case of this clonotype: Given a much more abundant clone one base away, this may be a read error. The V and J genes are TRBV27 and TRBJ2-3; D gene ambiguous. In germline, CDR1 is MNHEY, CDR2 SMNVEV (reference sequence). This CDR3 comprises 12 residues. The CDR3 coding sequence is TGTGCCAGCAGGGGCCTTTCAGATGCGCAGTATTTT. Encoded protein: CASRGLSDAQYF.

This clonotype was observed a single time. The chain is built from TRBV6-4 and TRBJ2-3, with 10 positions matching TRBD2. The length of the CDR3 is 16 residues. Trimming removed 6 bases from V and 4 bases from J; junction bases left unmatched: 10. CDR1 and CDR2 from the germline V gene are MRHNA and SNTAGT. CDR3 bases: TGTGCCAGCAGCGTTCGAGCGGGAGGGCCCTCAGATACGCAGTATTTT. Its protein is CASSVRAGGPSDTQYF.